This record covers a single T cell receptor beta chain. No antigen is known for it. The length of the CDR3 is 13 residues. V was trimmed by 10 bases and J by 3 bases, leaving 12 bases between them. This specimen belongs to a study of T cells after yellow fever vaccination. Study-level points and caveats: Repertoires obtained by FACS sorting could include abundant clonotypes that entered as contaminants from the bulk population.

5'RACE template switching generated TCR cDNA, adding a universal primer site and UMIs. Via MiXCR, TCRdb re-called the 5' RACE reads, giving one row per CDR3 protein. The sample yields around 600,000 distinct CDR3 sequences, more than 9% seen once. The source is a man aged 25 to 40 who received the YFV17D yellow fever vaccine. The specimen was PBMCs, collected on the day of the yellow fever booster vaccination. The chain recombines TRBV12-3 or TRBV12-4 with TRBJ2-2; no firm D call. CDR3 residues: CATDGDYTGELFF. The CDR3 DNA sequence: TGTGCCACAGATGGGGATTACACCGGGGAGCTGTTTTTT.